The 22 T cell receptor beta chains reported below all come from one sample, sequenced in a study of somatic mutations in cytotoxic T cells in rheumatoid arthritis. Generated by immunoSEQ multiplex PCR, the TCRdb table keeps only in-frame clones and is missing some. Here the sample spans 15,000 to 20,000 clones, 82% being singletons. The sample taken for sequencing was CD8+ T cells sorted from blood. The receptors here all came from a woman aged 45-65 years in good health.

The chain couples TRBV7-6 to TRBJ2-3, with a possible D match to TRBD1 (5 bases). This CDR3 is built from 15 residues. Trimming shortened V by 4 bases and J by 4 bases, and 15 bases separated the two germline ends. Per germline, CDR1 SGHVS and CDR2 FNYEAQ. The CDR3 sequence is CASSSSPMGPDTQYF. The CDR3 DNA reads TGTGCCAGCAGCTCGTCCCCCATGGGGCCAGATACGCAGTATTTT.

This clone appeared once. The chain recombines TRBV30 with TRBJ2-3; 7 bases align to TRBD2. Germline V gene sequence: CDR1 GTSNPN, CDR2 SVGIG (reference sequence). The CDR3 has 14 amino acids. The trim removed 5 bases at V and 4 bases at J, leaving 9 bases unmatched. In nucleotides, the CDR3 is TGTGCCTGGGACCCTTCGGGGGGAGCAGATACGCAGTATTTT. Protein product: CAWDPSGGADTQYF.

In its sample, this clone was seen a few times. The chain couples TRBV7-9 to TRBJ1-1; D is ambiguous. V shed 1 base and J shed 0 bases, with 12 bases lying between them. This CDR3 has 16 residues. Per germline, CDR1 SEHNR and CDR2 FQNEAQ (reference sequence). The CDR3 DNA is TGTGCCAGCAGCTTAGGCCCGGCTCTGATGAACACTGAAGCTTTCTTT. Its translation is CASSLGPALMNTEAFF.

This chain uses TRBV9 with TRBJ1-5, with D possibly TRBD1 on 5 matching bases. Germline CDR1 is SGDLS and CDR2 is YYNGEE. The V gene lost 4 bases and the J gene lost 0 bases, with 8 bases spanning the gap. The CDR3 loop spans 14 amino acids. The CDR3 DNA reads as TGTGCCAGCAGCCCGGGGGTTAGCAATCAGCCCCAGCATTTT. Translated: CASSPGVSNQPQHF.

The chain recombines TRBV19 with TRBJ1-1; weak D call: TRBD1 (6 bases). The CDR3 runs to 14 residues. V shed 8 bases and J shed 1 base, with 14 bases lying between them. Germline V lookup: CDR1 LNHDA, CDR2 SQIVND (reference sequence). The CDR3: CASGPGHTNTEAFF. The CDR3 DNA reads TGTGCCAGTGGTCCGGGACACACGAACACTGAAGCTTTCTTT. The entire variable domain, with the rest obtained from reference TRBV19 and TRBJ1-1, is as follows: DGGITQSPKYLFRKEGQNVTLSCEQNLNHDAMYWYRQDPGQGLRLIYYSQIVNDFQKGDIAEGYSVSREKKESFPLTVTSAQKNPTAFYLCASGPGHTNTEAFFGQGTRLTVV.

This chain uses TRBV19 with TRBJ1-6, with unresolved D. This CDR3 region has 13 residues. In germline, CDR1 is LNHDA, CDR2 SQIVND (reference sequence). V was pared by 5 bases and J by 6 bases, with 8 bases between. The CDR3 loop reads CASSSGFNSPLHF. CDR3 bases: TGTGCCAGTAGTTCGGGGTTTAATTCACCCCTCCACTTT.

The chain couples TRBV18 to TRBJ2-2; D uncertain. V lost 7 bases, J lost 6 bases, and 3 bases lay in between. CDR1 is KGHSH and CDR2 is LQKENI in the germline V gene. CDR3 size: 10 residues. CDR3 sequence: CASLPGELFF. In DNA, the CDR3 is TGTGCCAGCTTGCCCGGGGAGCTGTTTTTT.

V and J are TRBV13 and TRBJ1-2; D possibly corresponds to TRBD1 (6 bases). Trimming cost V 5 bases and J 8 bases, with 15 bases left between them. Germline loops: CDR1 PRHDT, CDR2 FYEKMQ (reference sequence). The CDR3 contains 13 residues. The CDR3 sequence is CASSPRGGSGYTF. CDR3 nucleotides: TGTGCCAGCAGCCCTAGGGGGGGAAGCGGCTACACCTTC.

The rearrangement uses TRBV5-6 and TRBJ2-1, with a possible D match to TRBD2 (5 bases). Germline CDR1 is SGHDT and CDR2 is YYEEEE. The CDR3 has 13 amino acids. Trimming took off 0 bases at V and 8 bases at J, with 9 bases between the two ends. The CDR3 sequence: CASSLGRTYEQFF. The CDR3 DNA sequence: TGTGCCAGCAGCTTGGGGAGGACTTATGAGCAGTTCTTC.

The CDR3 nucleotides read TGTGCCAGCAGTGAAGTCGAAAGGGGACATGAGCAGTTCTTC. Its protein is CASSEVERGHEQFF. The V and J genes are TRBV6-1 and TRBJ2-1; either TRBD1 or TRBD2 may fit D (5 bases each). Germline V CDR1 and CDR2: MNHNS, SASEGT. CDR3 length equals 14 residues. V was pared by 1 base and J by 8 bases, with 12 bases between.

The chain carries TRBV6-5 and TRBJ2-7; 8 bases fit TRBD2. The CDR3 length is 13 residues. Germline CDR1 is MNHEY and CDR2 is SVGAGI. After removal of 7 bases from V and 3 bases from J, the junction contained 5 bases not matched to a gene. CDR3 residues: CASTGGAGYEQYF. The CDR3 DNA reads TGTGCCAGCACGGGGGGGGCTGGCTACGAGCAGTACTTC.

The chain carries TRBV27 and TRBJ1-2, with unresolved D. The CDR3 runs to 13 residues. Germline V gene data show CDR1 as MNHEY and CDR2 as SMNVEV (reference sequence). Trimming stripped 1 base from V and 6 bases from J, with 9 bases between. CDR3 DNA: TGTGCCAGCAGTTTATTTTCCGGGAATGGCTACACCTTC. It is translated as CASSLFSGNGYTF.

This rearrangement joins TRBV27 to TRBJ1-4; D call uncertain. CDR1 is MNHEY, CDR2 SMNVEV, per germline (reference sequence). This CDR3 is built from 12 residues. V was cut by 5 bases and J by 5 bases, with 6 bases left in between. The chain's CDR3 is CASSPENEKLFF. As DNA, the CDR3 is TGTGCCAGCAGTCCAGAGAATGAAAAACTGTTTTTT.

The chain links TRBV28 to TRBJ2-3, with D unresolved. V gave up 3 bases and J gave up 7 bases, with 5 bases separating them. Germline lookup yields CDR1 MDHEN and CDR2 SYDVKM. CDR3 length: 11 residues. CDR3 residues: CASSFRNTQYF. The CDR3, as DNA: TGTGCCAGCAGTTTCAGGAATACGCAGTATTTT.

For this clone: The same CDR3 also results from other DNA sequences found in this sample. V usage is TRBV9 and J usage is TRBJ2-3; D gene ambiguous. The CDR3 contains 12 residues. In germline, CDR1 is SGDLS, CDR2 YYNGEE. Trimming took off 0 bases at V and 5 bases at J, with 4 bases between the two ends. The CDR3 sequence is CASSVGGDTQYF. The CDR3 DNA reads TGTGCCAGCAGCGTAGGTGGAGATACGCAGTATTTT.

This chain links TRBV29-1 with TRBJ2-1, with TRBD2 identical over 7 bases. Germline CDR1 reads SQVTM; CDR2 reads ANQGSEA. With 7 bases clipped from V and 3 bases from J, the junction kept 6 bases outside the gene matches. The CDR3 runs 13 residues. The CDR3 DNA follows: TGCAGCGGTGGCGGGAGCTACTACAATGAGCAGTTCTTC. Its protein product is CSGGGSYYNEQFF.

The V call is TRBV29-1, the J call TRBJ2-1; D perhaps matches TRBD2 (5 bases). The CDR3 has 13 residues. Germline V gene data show CDR1 as SQVTM and CDR2 as ANQGSEA. Between the trimmed V and J ends, which lost 6 bases and 7 bases, there was a span of 16 bases. The CDR3 DNA reads as TGCAGCGTCCCTAAGGACTCAAATAATGAGCAGTTCTTC. As protein: CSVPKDSNNEQFF.

The chain recombines TRBV9 with TRBJ2-3; TRBD1 matches at 7 bases. The germline V gene encodes CDR1 SGDLS and CDR2 YYNGEE. J gave up 6 bases and V 6 bases, and 7 bases lay outside the gene matches. This CDR3 spans 13 amino acids. CDR3: CASKAQGQDTQYF. CDR3 nucleotide sequence: TGTGCCAGCAAAGCCCAGGGACAGGATACGCAGTATTTT. Variable domain in full (rest from reference TRBV9 and TRBJ2-3): DSGVTQTPKHLITATGQRVTLRCSPRSGDLSVYWYQQSLDQGLQFLIQYYNGEERAKGNILERFSAQQFPDLHSELNLSSLELGDSALYFCASKAQGQDTQYFGPGTRLTVL.

The chain employs TRBV19 and TRBJ1-5; D is uncertain. Per germline, CDR1 LNHDA and CDR2 SQIVND (reference sequence). With 2 bases removed from V and 3 bases from J, the gap between germline ends came to 11 bases. CDR3 length equals 15 residues. DNA of the CDR3: TGTGCCAGTAGTATATACCGCGGCCCCAATCAGCCCCAGCATTTT. This encodes CASSIYRGPNQPQHF.

V usage is TRBV19 and J usage is TRBJ1-6; tentative D call: TRBD1 (5 bases). Trimming took off 3 bases at V and 9 bases at J, with 9 bases between the two ends. CDR1 and CDR2 from the germline V gene are LNHDA and SQIVND (reference sequence). This CDR3 contains 13 residues. The CDR3 is CASSIGQGSPLHF. The CDR3 nucleotides are TGTGCCAGTAGTATCGGGCAGGGTTCACCCCTCCACTTT.

This chain uses TRBV19 with TRBJ2-6; the D is unclear. The V end lost 4 bases, the J end lost 4 bases, and 11 bases lay between the germline ends. The V gene's germline CDR1 is LNHDA and CDR2 SQIVND (reference sequence). The CDR3 has 15 residues. The CDR3 loop reads CASSTTVSGANVLTF. The CDR3 nucleotides are TGTGCCAGTAGTACGACGGTCTCCGGGGCCAACGTCCTGACTTTC.

The rearrangement uses TRBV4-1 and TRBJ2-5; D not certain. V was cut by 3 bases and J by 2 bases, with 19 bases left in between. Germline loops: CDR1 MGHRA, CDR2 YSYEKL. The CDR3 length is 17 residues. Here the CDR3 DNA reads TGCGCCAGCAGCCAGGGCCCGAATGGACGGATACAAGAGACCCAGTACTTC. Protein product: CASSQGPNGRIQETQYF.